These 9 T cell receptor beta chains were sequenced from one sample in a study of naive and memory T cell subsets. A UMI-containing oligonucleotide was joined by 3' ligation to the TCR cDNA template. Amplification of ligated cDNA took four PCR rounds with SP2 and nested alpha and beta constant primers. TCRdb analysed the UMI-ligation and nested PCR reads with MiXCR anew, one entry per CDR3 protein. The sample holds roughly 670 distinct CDR3 sequences, 4.5% to 6.5% seen once. Sequenced here: skin, sampled from a tuberculin skin test site or a saline-injected site (not recorded which). The receptors derive from an adult in good health.

In this sample, this clonotype is medium-sized. V is TRBV6-5 and J is TRBJ2-1, with 9 bases matching TRBD2. Losses at the gene ends were 7 bases for V and 8 bases for J; bases not matched to a gene: 9. CDR1 and CDR2 (germline): MNHEY, SVGAGI. This CDR3 is built from 14 residues. This CDR3 reads CASISAGGPHEQFF. CDR3 nucleotide sequence: TGTGCCAGCATTTCGGCGGGAGGGCCTCATGAGCAGTTCTTC.

This clonotype is termed medium-sized. V is TRBV12-3 or TRBV12-4 and J is TRBJ2-1, with unresolved D. This CDR3 is built from 14 residues. V shed 1 base and J shed 0 bases, with 4 bases lying between them. The CDR3 DNA reads TGTGCCAGCAGTTTAGGTTACTCCTACAATGAGCAGTTCTTC. It specifies CASSLGYSYNEQFF.

By its share, this clonotype is large. The chain carries TRBV20-1 and TRBJ1-5; a weak D match, TRBD1 (5 bases). CDR1 is DFQATT, CDR2 SNEGSKA, per germline (reference sequence). The CDR3 has 12 residues. V was pared by 3 bases and J by 5 bases, with 8 bases between. For the CDR3, the DNA is TGCAGTGCTAGTCAGGGCGATCAGCCCCAGCATTTT. This gives the protein CSASQGDQPQHF.

This clonotype is judged large (0.1 to 1%). The chain has TRBV7-9 and TRBJ2-7; maybe TRBD1 (5 bases). The V and J ends lost 2 bases and 4 bases respectively, with 6 bases between them. The CDR3 sequence is 12 residues long. Per the germline V gene, CDR1 is SEHNR and CDR2 is FQNEAQ (reference sequence). The CDR3 nucleotides read TGTGCCAGCAGCTTATCAGGGTACGAGCAGTACTTC. Protein sequence: CASSLSGYEQYF.

By share of the sample, this clonotype is large (0.1 to 1%). V usage is TRBV6-5 and J usage is TRBJ2-5; D gene unclear. This CDR3 spans 15 amino acids. The germline V gene has CDR1 MNHEY and CDR2 SVGAGI. Trimming left V 2 bases short and J 1 base short, with 11 bases between. The CDR3 here is CASSYGSLGQETQYF. The CDR3 DNA sequence: TGTGCCAGCAGTTACGGGTCTTTGGGCCAAGAGACCCAGTACTTC.

By share, this clonotype counts as medium-sized. V and J are TRBV7-9 and TRBJ2-1, with TRBD2 matching over 13 bases. Germline V lookup: CDR1 SEHNR, CDR2 FQNEAQ (reference sequence). J gave up 4 bases and V 1 base, and 10 bases lay outside the gene matches. The CDR3 has 19 residues. DNA for the CDR3: TGTGCCAGCAGCTTAGAACTAGCGGGAGGGCCGAGGGCTTACAATGAGCAGTTCTTC. Protein: CASSLELAGGPRAYNEQFF. Combining the CDR3 with reference TRBV7-9 and TRBJ2-1 gives the whole variable domain DTGVSQNPRHKITKRGQNVTFRCDPISEHNRLYWYRQTLGQGPEFLTYFQNEAQLEKSRLLSDRFSAERPKGSFSTLEIQRTEQGDSAMYLCASSLELAGGPRAYNEQFFGPGTRLTVL.

By its share, this clonotype is large. The chain combines TRBV20-1 with TRBJ2-1, with 11 bases identical to TRBD2. Germline-derived CDR1 and CDR2 are DFQATT and SNEGSKA (reference sequence). J gave up 8 bases and V 0 bases, and 12 bases lay outside the gene matches. The CDR3 covers 17 residues. CDR3 DNA: TGCAGTGCTAGAGATCCGGGAGCTAGCGGGAGGAAATATGAGCAGTTCTTC. This encodes CSARDPGASGRKYEQFF.

This clonotype is classed as medium-sized. This rearrangement joins TRBV10-2 to TRBJ2-3; the D gene is possibly TRBD2 (5 bases). Germline CDR1 is WSHSY and CDR2 is SAAADI. Trimming took off 8 bases at V and 2 bases at J, with 11 bases between the two ends. The CDR3 is 13 amino acids. In DNA form, the CDR3 reads TGCGCCAGCCGGCCTAGCAACACAGATACGCAGTATTTT. This gives the protein CASRPSNTDTQYF.

This clonotype is large within its sample. This chain links TRBV6-1 with TRBJ2-1; 11 positions match TRBD2. The germline V gene has CDR1 MNHNS and CDR2 SASEGT. V lost 3 bases and J lost 5; bases outside the gene matches: 3. This CDR3 spans 15 amino acids. The CDR3 spells CASSETSGTNNEQFF. In nucleotides, the CDR3 is TGTGCCAGCAGTGAGACTAGCGGGACCAACAATGAGCAGTTCTTC.